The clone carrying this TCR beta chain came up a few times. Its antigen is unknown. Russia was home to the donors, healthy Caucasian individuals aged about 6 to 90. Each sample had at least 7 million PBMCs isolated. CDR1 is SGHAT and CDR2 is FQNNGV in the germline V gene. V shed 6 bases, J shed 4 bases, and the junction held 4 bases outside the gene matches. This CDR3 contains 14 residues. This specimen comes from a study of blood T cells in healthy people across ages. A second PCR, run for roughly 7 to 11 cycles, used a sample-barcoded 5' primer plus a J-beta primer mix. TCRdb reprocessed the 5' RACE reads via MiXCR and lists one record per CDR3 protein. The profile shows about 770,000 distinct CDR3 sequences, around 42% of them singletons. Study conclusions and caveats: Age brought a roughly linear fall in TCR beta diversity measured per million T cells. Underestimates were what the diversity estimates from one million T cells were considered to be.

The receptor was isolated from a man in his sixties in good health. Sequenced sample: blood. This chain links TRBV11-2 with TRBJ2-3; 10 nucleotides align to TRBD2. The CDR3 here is CASRPAGGSDTQYF. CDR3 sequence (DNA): TGTGCCAGCAGACCAGCGGGGGGGTCAGATACGCAGTATTTT.